One T cell receptor beta chain is described in this entry. Its antigen is not known. Trimming removed 5 bases from V and 2 bases from J; junction bases left unmatched: 11. CDR3 size: 16 residues. These data come from a study of identical twins. General study findings and limits: Memory repertoires lacked the insertion deficit that abundant cord blood beta clonotypes showed.

Using its own MiXCR run on the 5' RACE reads, TCRdb lists one record per CDR3 protein. The profile shows more than 1.5 million distinct CDR3 sequences, 32% of them singletons. The receptor was isolated from a newborn girl in good health. Material: cord blood. This sequence joins TRBV12-3 or TRBV12-4 and TRBJ2-5; 7 bases fit TRBD1. DNA for the CDR3: TGTGCCAGCAGTCTACTCCCCGGGACAGATCAAGAGACCCAGTACTTC. It is translated as CASSLLPGTDQETQYF.